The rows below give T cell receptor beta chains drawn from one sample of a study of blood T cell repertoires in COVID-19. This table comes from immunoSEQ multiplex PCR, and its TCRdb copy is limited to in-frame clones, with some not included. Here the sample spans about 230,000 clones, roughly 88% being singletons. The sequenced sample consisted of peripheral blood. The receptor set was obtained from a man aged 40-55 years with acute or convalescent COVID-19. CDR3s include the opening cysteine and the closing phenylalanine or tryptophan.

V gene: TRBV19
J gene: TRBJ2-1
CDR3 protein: CASSSPGTSGYNEQFF

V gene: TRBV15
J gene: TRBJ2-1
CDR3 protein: CATSSHTSLAGGFEQFF

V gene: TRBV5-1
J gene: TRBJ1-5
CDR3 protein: CASSLEGQLNQPQHF

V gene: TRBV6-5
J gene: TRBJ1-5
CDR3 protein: CASSSMDRARAQHF

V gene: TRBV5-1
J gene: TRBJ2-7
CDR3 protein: CASSLSGTSGEQYF

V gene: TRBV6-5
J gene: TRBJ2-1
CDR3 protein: CAGRTSGYNEQFF

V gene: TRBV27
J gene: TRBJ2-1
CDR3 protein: CASSQTSGRYNEQFF

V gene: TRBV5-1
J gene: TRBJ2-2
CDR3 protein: CASSLVQGPNTGELFF

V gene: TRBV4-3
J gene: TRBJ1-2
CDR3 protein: CASSQDLAQGAYGYTF

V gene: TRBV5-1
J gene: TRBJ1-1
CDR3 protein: CASNGQMNTEAFF

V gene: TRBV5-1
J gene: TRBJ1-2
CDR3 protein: CASSAGGEGLSSGYTF

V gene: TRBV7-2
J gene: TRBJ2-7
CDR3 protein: CASSLRLAGAIEQYF

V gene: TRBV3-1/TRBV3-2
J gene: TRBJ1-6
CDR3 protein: CASSQPVGVKNSPLHF

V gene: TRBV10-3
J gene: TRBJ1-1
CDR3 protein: CAIRGQDTEAFF

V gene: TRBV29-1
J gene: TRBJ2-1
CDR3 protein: CSVEQGPYNEQFF

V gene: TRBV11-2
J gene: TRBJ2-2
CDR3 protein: CASSLVRSSGGTGELFF

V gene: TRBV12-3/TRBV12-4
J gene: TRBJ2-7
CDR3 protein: CASSSGHWDEQYF

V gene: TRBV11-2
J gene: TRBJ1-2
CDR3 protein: CASSLGERAGYTF

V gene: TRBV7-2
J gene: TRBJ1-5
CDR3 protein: CASSLLGGQNQPQHF

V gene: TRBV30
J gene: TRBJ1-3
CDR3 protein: CAWSVNLSGNTIYF

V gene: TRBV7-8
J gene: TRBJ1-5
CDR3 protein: CASSFQPQLNSNQPQHF

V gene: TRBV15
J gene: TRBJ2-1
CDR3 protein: CATSRALTGLECFF

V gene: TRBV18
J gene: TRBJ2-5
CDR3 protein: CASSSTGDRVGETQYF

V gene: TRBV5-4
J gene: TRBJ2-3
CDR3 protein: CASSSGRARVTDTQYF